Detailed here is one T cell receptor beta chain. Its antigen is undetermined. The data were taken from a study of cytomegalovirus exposure and HLA in healthy donors. The ends were cut back, 4 bases at V and 1 base at J, with 14 bases in the middle. The CDR3 extends over 16 amino acids. Germline V gives CDR1 LGHNA, CDR2 YSLEER. Study outcomes and limitations: A prior analysis recorded that most TCR beta V segments were productive about 87% or about 30% of the time.

Researchers ran the PCR with 60 Vbeta and 13 Jbeta primers. TCRdb's copy holds only in-frame clones and misses some; the assay was immunoSEQ multiplex PCR. The data contain some 140,000 clones, over 70% of them singletons. Sequenced material: PBMCs. The clonotype originates from a man between 18 and 29 years old in good health and CMV-seronegative. This chain links TRBV4-3 with TRBJ1-5; no reliable D call. CDR3 protein: CASSRGGMKSNQPQHF. CDR3 DNA: TGCGCCAGCAGCCGCGGCGGGATGAAAAGCAATCAGCCCCAGCATTTT.